A selection of T cell receptor beta chains follows, all from one sample in a study of resident and recirculating memory T cells in vitiligo. Profiled with immunoSEQ multiplex PCR; TCRdb holds only in-frame clones, not every one. This sample's clone table lists 80 to 90 clones. The sequencing sample was made of non-lesional skin. These receptors were collected from a male donor with vitiligo. CDR3s include the opening cysteine and the closing phenylalanine or tryptophan. Each record gives: clone size, V gene, CDR3 length, J gene, D gene, CDR3 DNA, CDR3 protein. The D gene is left open where the match is weak. Clone size, where shown, is once, few, many, or a class for clones that have expanded.

size: few
V: TRBV2
length: 16
J: TRBJ1-1
D: -
DNA: TGTGCCAGCAGTGAACGGAGGGAGGGGATGAACACTGAAGCTTTCTTT
CDR3: CASSERREGMNTEAFF

size: few
V: TRBV6-4
length: 15
J: TRBJ2-1
D: TRBD2
DNA: TGTGCCAGCAGTGACTCGACTAGCGGGAGCAATGAGCAGTTCTTC
CDR3: CASSDSTSGSNEQFF

size: -
V: TRBV11-2
length: 16
J: TRBJ2-5
D: -
DNA: TGTGCCAGCAGCTTAGGTTTCGGGGGTGGAATCGAGACCCAGTACTTC
CDR3: CASSLGFGGGIETQYF

size: -
V: TRBV6-4
length: 15
J: TRBJ2-1
D: TRBD2
DNA: TGTGCCAGCAGTGAGCGAGCGGGATCCTACAATGAGCAGTTCTTC
CDR3: CASSERAGSYNEQFF

size: -
V: TRBV5-1
length: 15
J: TRBJ2-3
D: TRBD2
DNA: TGCGCCAGCAGCCCCAGCGGGAGGAAAGGAGATACGCAGTATTTT
CDR3: CASSPSGRKGDTQYF

size: -
V: TRBV7-9
length: 15
J: TRBJ1-5
D: TRBD1
DNA: TGTGCCAGCAGCTTATCTTGGGACAGACATCAGCCCCAGCATTTT
CDR3: CASSLSWDRHQPQHF

size: -
V: TRBV30
length: 15
J: TRBJ2-1
D: TRBD2
DNA: TGTGCCTGGAGTGTTATTTTAGCGGGAGGCCTCGAGCAGTTCTTC
CDR3: CAWSVILAGGLEQFF

size: few
V: TRBV7-9
length: 14
J: TRBJ1-1
D: -
DNA: TGTGCCAGCAGCTTAGGGGCAGCCGACACTGAAGCTTTCTTT
CDR3: CASSLGAADTEAFF

size: -
V: TRBV6-1
length: 15
J: TRBJ1-2
D: TRBD1
DNA: TGTGCCACCACTCAGGACAGGGTTCTAGCCTATGGCTACACCTTC
CDR3: CATTQDRVLAYGYTF

size: -
V: TRBV10-3
length: 15
J: TRBJ2-2
D: TRBD2
DNA: TGTGCCACTAACCCGGGACTAGCGGGACGGAGAGAGCTGTTTTTT
CDR3: CATNPGLAGRRELFF

size: -
V: TRBV6-4
length: 14
J: TRBJ2-3
D: TRBD1
DNA: TGTGCCAGCAGTCCCGACAGGGGATCAGATACGCAGTATTTT
CDR3: CASSPDRGSDTQYF

size: -
V: TRBV5-4
length: 14
J: TRBJ2-7
D: -
DNA: TGTGCCAGCAGCTTGGATGGCCGGGGAATGCGGCAGTACTTC
CDR3: CASSLDGRGMRQYF

size: -
V: TRBV7-2
length: 13
J: TRBJ1-1
D: -
DNA: TGTGCCAGCAGCTCAGGGATTAACACTGAAGCTTTCTTT
CDR3: CASSSGINTEAFF

size: once
V: TRBV28
length: 12
J: TRBJ2-7
D: -
DNA: TGTGCCAGCAGTTTTGGGTCGGGCGAGCAGTACTTC
CDR3: CASSFGSGEQYF

size: -
V: TRBV9
length: 14
J: TRBJ2-3
D: -
DNA: TGTGCCAGCAGCGTAGCTGGGAGCGTAGATACGCAGTATTTT
CDR3: CASSVAGSVDTQYF

size: few
V: TRBV28
length: 15
J: TRBJ1-5
D: TRBD1
DNA: TGTGCCAGCAGTTTATCCGGACAGGGGAGTCAGCCCCAGCATTTT
CDR3: CASSLSGQGSQPQHF

size: -
V: TRBV18
length: 15
J: TRBJ1-1
D: -
DNA: TGTGCCAGCTCACTCGGGGGGGGGATGAACACTGAAGCTTTCTTT
CDR3: CASSLGGGMNTEAFF

size: -
V: TRBV4-2
length: 16
J: TRBJ2-1
D: TRBD1
DNA: TGTGCCAGCAGCCAAGAGAGGGGACAGGGCTACAATGAGCAGTTCTTC
CDR3: CASSQERGQGYNEQFF

size: -
V: TRBV4-2
length: 17
J: TRBJ2-5
D: -
DNA: TGTGCCAGCAGCCAAGAAGGGGCTAGCGCTAAACAAGAGACCCAGTACTTC
CDR3: CASSQEGASAKQETQYF

size: -
V: TRBV12-5
length: 15
J: TRBJ2-5
D: TRBD2
DNA: TGTGCTAGTGGTTCTCCTAGCGGGAGTGGAGAGACCCAGTACTTC
CDR3: CASGSPSGSGETQYF

size: -
V: TRBV7-3
length: 15
J: TRBJ2-3
D: -
DNA: TGTGCCAGCAGCTTAACTGGCGGGAGCACAGATACGCAGTATTTT
CDR3: CASSLTGGSTDTQYF

size: -
V: TRBV15
length: 17
J: TRBJ1-1
D: TRBD1
DNA: TGTGCCACCAGCAGAGGTACGGGACAGGGTATCGGGGCTGAAGCTTTCTTT
CDR3: CATSRGTGQGIGAEAFF

size: -
V: TRBV19
length: 18
J: TRBJ2-1
D: TRBD2
DNA: TGTGCCAGTAGCAAGGAGGTAGCGGGATATAGCTCCTACAATGAGCAGTTCTTC
CDR3: CASSKEVAGYSSYNEQFF

size: -
V: TRBV7-9
length: 14
J: TRBJ2-7
D: TRBD2
DNA: TGTGCCAGCAGCCTTGGGGGGGGGAACCACGAGCAGTACTTC
CDR3: CASSLGGGNHEQYF